The 15 T cell receptor beta chains reported below all come from one sample, sequenced in a study of blood T cell repertoires in COVID-19. The assay was immunoSEQ multiplex PCR, and TCRdb's table has in-frame clones only and misses some. The sample consists of 300,000 to 400,000 clones, 90% of them appearing once. The specimen was PBMCs or T cells enriched from blood (not recorded which). These receptors came from a man in his sixties who had recovered from COVID-19.

The chain recombines TRBV3-1 (or the pseudogene TRBV3-2) with TRBJ1-3, with TRBD1 identical over 7 bases. With V trimmed by 4 bases and J by 2 bases, 17 bases remained unmatched. This CDR3 is built from 19 residues. Germline CDR1 LGHDT, CDR2 YNNKEL (reference sequence). The CDR3 sequence is CASSRKTGRGWVTGNTIYF. DNA for the CDR3: TGTGCCAGCAGCCGAAAGACAGGGAGAGGGTGGGTGACTGGAAACACCATATATTTT.

V and J are TRBV7-2 and TRBJ2-7; TRBD1 matches 9 bases. Germline CDR1 reads SGHTA; CDR2 reads FQGNSA. V lost 6 bases and J lost 4; bases outside the gene matches: 10. There are 15 residues in the CDR3. CDR3 coding DNA: TGTGCCAGCAGTCACATAGCCGGGACAGGGTACGAGCAGTACTTC. Amino acid sequence: CASSHIAGTGYEQYF. The full variable domain, in which reference TRBV7-2 and TRBJ2-7 provide the parts outside the CDR3, is GAGVSQSPSNKVTEKGKDVELRCDPISGHTALYWYRQSLGQGLEFLIYFQGNSAPDKSGLPSDRFSAERTGGSVSTLTIQRTQQEDSAVYLCASSHIAGTGYEQYFGPGTRLTVT.

V and J are TRBV3-1 (or the pseudogene TRBV3-2) and TRBJ2-1, with D possibly matching TRBD1 (6 bases). The V gene's germline CDR1 is LGHDT and CDR2 YNNKEL (reference sequence). The CDR3 runs 14 residues. V lost 4 bases and J 10 bases, leaving 17 bases between the germline ends. The DNA for the CDR3 is TGTGCCAGCAGCCTCCTAGGACAGTTCTGGGAGCAGTTCTTC. Translating gives CASSLLGQFWEQFF.

The chain links TRBV29-1 to TRBJ1-1, with TRBD1 identical over 9 bases. V lost 7 bases, J lost 5 bases, and 8 bases stayed unmatched. CDR1 is SQVTM, CDR2 ANQGSEA, per germline. There are 13 residues in the CDR3. The CDR3 coding sequence is TGCAGCGGACAACAGGGGGCGCGAACTGAAGCTTTCTTT. Encoded protein: CSGQQGARTEAFF.

The rearrangement links TRBV4-3 to TRBJ2-4, with TRBD1 matching over 11 bases. Germline V lookup: CDR1 LGHNA, CDR2 YSLEER. The CDR3 has 15 residues. Germline trimming cut 1 base from V and 7 bases from J; bases unmatched to any gene: 3. DNA of the CDR3: TGCGCCAGCAGCCAAGCCGGGACAGGGGGGAACATTCAGTACTTC. Protein: CASSQAGTGGNIQYF.

This clone was picked up one time. At the DNA level, this CDR3 is encoded by other sequences in the same sample as well. The V and J genes are TRBV7-2 and TRBJ2-1, with 14 positions matching TRBD2. With 1 base clipped from V and 7 bases from J, the junction kept 0 bases outside the gene matches. The CDR3 sequence is 15 residues long. Germline V gene sequence: CDR1 SGHTA, CDR2 FQGNSA. The CDR3 is CASSLGLAGGNEQFF. The DNA of the CDR3 is TGTGCCAGCAGCTTAGGACTAGCGGGAGGGAATGAGCAGTTCTTC.

The chain employs TRBV6-1 and TRBJ1-2; TRBD1 matches at 8 bases. Trimming took 2 bases from V and 5 from J; bases not matched to a gene: 7. CDR1 MNHNS and CDR2 SASEGT come from the germline V gene. This CDR3 contains 15 residues. This CDR3 is CASSERRRGLYGYTF. The DNA for the CDR3 is TGTGCCAGCAGTGAACGGCGCAGGGGGCTGTATGGCTACACCTTC.

This clone was detected a few times. The V gene is TRBV7-8, the J gene TRBJ1-1; D not certain. Germline CDR1 and CDR2: SGHVS and FQNEAQ. The CDR3 has 15 amino acids. Trimming shortened V by 0 bases and J by 1 base, and 9 bases separated the two germline ends. CDR3 bases: TGTGCCAGCAGCTTAGCGCAACACCCGAACACTGAAGCTTTCTTT. Protein product: CASSLAQHPNTEAFF.

The chain uses TRBV30 and TRBJ1-5; D uncertain. Germline V gene data show CDR1 as GTSNPN and CDR2 as SVGIG (reference sequence). The CDR3 contains 14 residues. Trimming took off 2 bases at V and 5 bases at J, with 13 bases between the two ends. The CDR3 reads CAWSPSWGDQPQHF. The CDR3 DNA reads TGTGCCTGGAGTCCCTCGTGGGGAGATCAGCCCCAGCATTTT.

This chain uses TRBV30 with TRBJ2-3, with unresolved D. Per the germline V gene, CDR1 is GTSNPN and CDR2 is SVGIG (reference sequence). This CDR3 comprises 13 residues. The V end was cut by 1 base, the J end by 0 bases, with 5 bases between. The CDR3 DNA follows: TGTGCCTGGAGTGGGAGAAGCACAGATACGCAGTATTTT. Encoded protein: CAWSGRSTDTQYF.

This chain joins TRBV12-3 or TRBV12-4 and TRBJ1-2; possible D gene TRBD1, 5 bases. The CDR3 has 13 amino acids. Trimming took 5 bases from V and 1 from J, leaving 8 bases between them. The CDR3 region has the DNA TGTGCCAGCAGTCCACAGGTTAACTATGGCTACACCTTC. Its translation is CASSPQVNYGYTF.

The chain employs TRBV7-2 and TRBJ1-6; D is undetermined. Germline V gene data show CDR1 as SGHTA and CDR2 as FQGNSA. Deletions cut 5 bases from V and 0 bases from J, with 11 bases between. The CDR3 consists of 16 residues. In DNA, the CDR3 is TGTGCCAGCAGCCCCTCAGCGAGCTCCTATAATTCACCCCTCCACTTT. Its protein product is CASSPSASSYNSPLHF.

The genes are TRBV11-3 and TRBJ1-1; D is possibly TRBD1 (6 bases). There are 14 residues in the CDR3. CDR1 is SGHNT and CDR2 is YENEEA in the germline V gene. V was clipped by 1 base and J by 6 bases, with 12 bases between them. CDR3 residues: CASSLGGGAAEAFF. Written as DNA, the CDR3 is TGTGCCAGCAGCTTAGGAGGGGGGGCCGCTGAAGCTTTCTTT.

The chain joins TRBV4-1 to TRBJ1-5, with D perhaps TRBD1 (5 bases). The V gene lost 1 base and the J gene lost 4 bases, with 14 bases spanning the gap. This CDR3 has 16 amino acids. Germline V gene data show CDR1 as MGHRA and CDR2 as YSYEKL. CDR3: CASSQVDRGGNQPQHF. The CDR3 coding sequence is TGCGCCAGCAGCCAAGTGGACCGGGGGGGTAATCAGCCCCAGCATTTT.

In nucleotides, the CDR3 is TGTGCCAGCAGTCCTAGCGGGGGGGCTTTTTACGAGCAGTACTTC. It yields the protein CASSPSGGAFYEQYF. The V gene is TRBV6-5, the J gene TRBJ2-7; 12 nucleotides align to TRBD2. CDR3 length: 15 amino acids. Germline V CDR1 and CDR2: MNHEY, SVGAGI. The J segment lost 4 bases and the V segment lost 5 bases, leaving 6 bases of the junction unmatched.